Below are 26 T cell receptor beta chains sequenced from a single sample in a study of blood T cell repertoires in COVID-19. Sequencing used immunoSEQ multiplex PCR; TCRdb keeps in-frame clones, though not all of them. Of 55,000 to 70,000 clones listed, roughly four fifths are singletons. The sample was peripheral blood. Every receptor here comes from an elderly woman with acute or convalescent COVID-19.

DNA for the CDR3: TGTGCCTGGAGTGTAGGAGTCCAGGGGGAAGCTTTCTTT. As protein: CAWSVGVQGEAFF. The chain combines TRBV30 with TRBJ1-1, with D tentatively TRBD1 (6 bases). The CDR3 spans 13 residues. The ends were cut back, 0 bases at V and 8 bases at J, with 13 bases in the middle. In germline, CDR1 is GTSNPN, CDR2 SVGIG (reference sequence).

The V and J genes are TRBV6-4 and TRBJ2-3; unclear D gene. The CDR3 length is 13 residues. Germline V gene sequence: CDR1 MRHNA, CDR2 SNTAGT. The V end lost 0 bases, the J end lost 3 bases, and 4 bases lay between the germline ends. The CDR3 loop is CASSDSATDTQYF. CDR3 in DNA: TGTGCCAGCAGTGACTCGGCTACAGATACGCAGTATTTT.

The chain combines TRBV24-1 with TRBJ2-5, with TRBD2 matching 7 bases. Germline assignment: CDR1 KGHDR and CDR2 SFDVKD. The CDR3 sequence is 14 residues long. The ends lost 3 bases at V and 5 bases at J; junction bases unmatched: 5. CDR3 in amino acids: CATSDGGGVETQYF. CDR3 nucleotides: TGTGCCACCAGTGATGGGGGGGGTGTGGAGACCCAGTACTTC.

V is TRBV9 and J is TRBJ2-5; 11 nucleotides agree with TRBD2. The CDR3 spans 16 residues. The ends lost 1 base at V and 4 bases at J; junction bases unmatched: 6. Germline CDR1 is SGDLS and CDR2 is YYNGEE. The CDR3 region has the DNA TGTGCCAGCAGCGTACCGCTAGCGGGGGGTGGAGAGACCCAGTACTTC. Protein product: CASSVPLAGGGETQYF.

Only a few counts were recorded for this clone. J is TRBJ1-2 and V is TRBV12-3 or TRBV12-4, with a possible D match to TRBD1 (6 bases). V was clipped by 5 bases and J by 8 bases, with 15 bases between them. This CDR3 comprises 13 residues. This chain's CDR3 is CASSPGQYWGYTF. The CDR3 region has the DNA TGTGCCAGCAGTCCCGGACAGTATTGGGGCTACACCTTC.

The chain recombines TRBV5-4 with TRBJ2-1; 7 bases agree with TRBD1. The CDR3 is 14 residues long. Losses at the gene ends were 2 bases for V and 5 bases for J; bases not matched to a gene: 4. The germline gives CDR1 SGHNT, CDR2 YYREEE (reference sequence). The CDR3 protein is CASSFPQGHNEQFF. The DNA for the CDR3 is TGTGCCAGCAGCTTCCCACAGGGGCACAATGAGCAGTTCTTC.

The rearrangement links TRBV2 to TRBJ2-7; maybe TRBD1 (6 bases). Deletions cut 7 bases from V and 5 bases from J, with 15 bases between. This CDR3 is built from 13 residues. The germline gives CDR1 SNHLY, CDR2 FYNNEI. The CDR3 DNA is TGTGCCAGCATTAAGGAACAGGGTGACGAGCAGTACTTC. The encoded protein is CASIKEQGDEQYF.

The gene calls are TRBV3-1 (or the pseudogene TRBV3-2) and TRBJ2-7, with D hard to call. The CDR3 contains 18 residues. Trimming removed 4 bases from V and 2 bases from J, with 24 bases in between. Germline V CDR1 and CDR2: LGHDT, YNNKEL (reference sequence). The chain's CDR3 is CASSRGQSFLKRAYEQYF. The CDR3 DNA sequence: TGTGCCAGCAGCCGAGGTCAATCCTTCCTCAAACGGGCCTACGAGCAGTACTTC.

The chain links TRBV28 to TRBJ1-6; TRBD1 matches at 7 bases. Germline values: CDR1 MDHEN, CDR2 SYDVKM. This CDR3 region has 15 residues. The V segment lost 3 bases and the J segment 8 bases; nucleotides outside the gene matches: 7. The CDR3 spells CASSFRYQGDSPLHF. CDR3 sequence (DNA): TGTGCCAGCAGTTTTCGGTATCAGGGGGATTCACCCCTCCACTTT.

This clone has just a few counts. The chain recombines TRBV28 with TRBJ1-1; D is perhaps TRBD1 (5 bases). The CDR3 has 14 residues. CDR1 and CDR2 (germline): MDHEN, SYDVKM. V was pared by 6 bases and J by 5 bases, with 16 bases between. CDR3 loop: CASRGGERWTEAFF. In DNA, the CDR3 is TGTGCCAGCAGGGGGGGAGAGAGGTGGACTGAAGCTTTCTTT.

The V gene is TRBV7-2, the J gene TRBJ2-2, with a possible D match to TRBD2 (5 bases). Trimming took 10 bases from V and 0 from J, leaving 15 bases between them. From germline, CDR1 is SGHTA and CDR2 FQGNSA. The CDR3 spans 15 residues. CDR3 DNA: TGTGCCACCAAGAGGGAACCCGCGAACACCGGGGAGCTGTTTTTT. It encodes CATKREPANTGELFF.

This clone has more than one count but fewer than ten. The chain has TRBV7-3 and TRBJ2-3; D might be TRBD1 (5 bases). The CDR3 spans 13 residues. Germline V gives CDR1 SGHTA, CDR2 FQGTGA. Trimming took off 1 base at V and 5 bases at J, with 7 bases between the two ends. The CDR3 region has the DNA TGTGCCAGCAGCTTAATTCAGGGAGATACGCAGTATTTT. This gives the protein CASSLIQGDTQYF.

This clone was seen once. V and J are TRBV24-1 and TRBJ2-5; 7 nucleotides agree with TRBD1. The CDR3 has 15 amino acids. Germline V CDR1 and CDR2: KGHDR, SFDVKD. With 1 base clipped from V and 5 bases from J, the junction kept 6 bases outside the gene matches. CDR3 residues: CATSDLLGGRETQYF. In nucleotides, the CDR3 is TGTGCCACCAGTGATTTATTAGGGGGCAGGGAGACCCAGTACTTC.

V usage is TRBV3-1 (or the pseudogene TRBV3-2) and J usage is TRBJ2-5, with a weak D call TRBD2 (5 bases). Trimming stripped 2 bases from V and 3 bases from J, with 10 bases between. Germline V gene sequence: CDR1 LGHDT, CDR2 YNNKEL (reference sequence). This CDR3 spans 14 amino acids. Written as DNA, the CDR3 is TGTGCCAGCAGCCAACTACTAGAGGAAGAGACCCAGTACTTC. It specifies CASSQLLEEETQYF.

V is TRBV18 and J is TRBJ1-5, with TRBD1 as a possible D gene (5 bases). The CDR3 totals 13 residues. The germline V and J ends were trimmed by 5 bases and 5 bases, with 10 bases remaining between them. From germline, CDR1 is KGHSH and CDR2 LQKENI. The CDR3 DNA is TGTGCCAGCTCAACCGACAGAGATCAGCCCCAGCATTTT. Amino acids: CASSTDRDQPQHF.

The chain combines TRBV2 with TRBJ2-1; 8 bases are shared with TRBD2. V lost 10 bases to trimming and J lost 5 bases; unmatched junction nucleotides: 25. CDR3 length: 19 amino acids. Germline CDR1 reads SNHLY; CDR2 reads FYNNEI. Here the CDR3 reads CATRGGVGGAYKKDNEQFF. The CDR3 nucleotides read TGTGCCACCCGAGGGGGAGTCGGGGGGGCTTACAAGAAGGACAATGAGCAGTTCTTC.

This chain uses TRBV19 with TRBJ2-7; TRBD1 aligns across 10 bases. This CDR3 is built from 14 residues. CDR1 and CDR2 from the germline V gene are LNHDA and SQIVND (reference sequence). V shed 3 bases, J shed 2 bases, and the junction held 1 base outside the gene matches. As DNA, the CDR3 is TGTGCCAGTAGTATGGGGACAGGGGCCTACGAGCAGTACTTC. As protein: CASSMGTGAYEQYF.

J is TRBJ2-1 and V is TRBV13; TRBD2 agrees at 14 bases. V shed 5 bases and J 15 bases; nucleotides not matched to a gene: 12. CDR3 length equals 15 residues. The germline gives CDR1 PRHDT, CDR2 FYEKMQ (reference sequence). In nucleotides, the CDR3 is TGTGCCAGCAGCCCCGGGACTAGCGGGAGTTATAACCTGTTCTTC. It yields the protein CASSPGTSGSYNLFF.

This chain joins TRBV7-2 and TRBJ1-6; TRBD1 aligns across 7 bases. The V gene's germline CDR1 is SGHTA and CDR2 FQGNSA. Unmatched junction bases numbered 3, after V lost 1 base and J lost 0 bases. The CDR3 is 17 residues long. CDR3 loop: CASSLEGDSSYNSPLHF. The DNA for the CDR3 is TGTGCCAGCAGCTTAGAGGGGGACAGCTCCTATAATTCACCCCTCCACTTT.

This rearrangement joins TRBV7-8 to TRBJ2-5; 7 nucleotides match TRBD1. From germline, CDR1 is SGHVS and CDR2 FQNEAQ. The CDR3 consists of 15 residues. V lost 4 bases, J lost 4 bases, and 9 bases stayed unmatched. The CDR3 reads CASSYAQPGGETQYF. The CDR3 DNA reads as TGTGCCAGCAGCTACGCCCAGCCAGGGGGAGAGACCCAGTACTTC.

The chain links TRBV5-8 to TRBJ1-2; TRBD1 is a possible D gene (5 bases). The CDR3 has 13 residues. The germline V gene encodes CDR1 SGHTS and CDR2 YDEGEE. The germline V and J ends were trimmed by 3 bases and 4 bases, with 10 bases remaining between them. Here the CDR3 reads CASSSEGLYGYTF. CDR3 nucleotide sequence: TGTGCCAGCAGCTCTGAGGGACTCTATGGCTACACCTTC.

The CDR3 nucleotides read TGCGCCAGCAGCGTTTCCCAGCGGGGAAACATTCAGTACTTC. Residues: CASSVSQRGNIQYF. V is TRBV5-1 and J is TRBJ2-4; 7 nucleotides agree with TRBD2. J gave up 6 bases and V 4 bases, and 7 bases lay outside the gene matches. This CDR3 has 14 amino acids. Germline loops: CDR1 SGHRS, CDR2 YFSETQ.

The chain has TRBV2 and TRBJ2-7; 10 bases map to TRBD2. Trimming removed 2 bases from V and 3 bases from J; junction bases left unmatched: 7. Germline CDR1 SNHLY, CDR2 FYNNEI. The CDR3 is made up of 16 amino acids. The CDR3 DNA reads as TGTGCCAGCAGTGAAAGGCTAGCGGGAGCAATCTACGAGCAGTACTTC. As protein: CASSERLAGAIYEQYF.

The chain joins TRBV7-2 to TRBJ1-1; D is possibly TRBD1 (6 bases). Deletions cut 3 bases from V and 4 bases from J, with 15 bases between. Germline CDR1 and CDR2: SGHTA and FQGNSA. The CDR3 is 15 amino acids. DNA for the CDR3: TGTGCCAGCAGCTTGGTACAGGGTTTGGGCACTGAAGCTTTCTTT. Its protein product is CASSLVQGLGTEAFF.

V and J are TRBV7-6 and TRBJ2-4; 9 bases match TRBD1. CDR3 size: 14 residues. V lost 5 bases and J lost 9; bases outside the gene matches: 8. Germline CDR1 SGHVS, CDR2 FNYEAQ. CDR3 DNA: TGTGCCAGCAGCCCATACCGGGACAGGGCCATTCAGTACTTC. Residues: CASSPYRDRAIQYF.

The V gene is TRBV5-4, the J gene TRBJ1-1; no clear D. Germline CDR1 reads SGHNT; CDR2 reads YYREEE (reference sequence). Trimming removed 7 bases at V and 0 bases at J, with 13 bases between. The CDR3 is 14 amino acids. The CDR3 spells CASGAVPMNTEAFF. CDR3 nucleotide sequence: TGTGCCAGCGGCGCGGTCCCCATGAACACTGAAGCTTTCTTT. The full variable domain, in which reference TRBV5-4 and TRBJ1-1 provide the parts outside the CDR3, is ETGVTQSPTHLIKTRGQQVTLRCSSQSGHNTVSWYQQALGQGPQFIFQYYREEENGRGNFPPRFSGLQFPNYSSELNVNALELDDSALYLCASGAVPMNTEAFFGQGTRLTVV.